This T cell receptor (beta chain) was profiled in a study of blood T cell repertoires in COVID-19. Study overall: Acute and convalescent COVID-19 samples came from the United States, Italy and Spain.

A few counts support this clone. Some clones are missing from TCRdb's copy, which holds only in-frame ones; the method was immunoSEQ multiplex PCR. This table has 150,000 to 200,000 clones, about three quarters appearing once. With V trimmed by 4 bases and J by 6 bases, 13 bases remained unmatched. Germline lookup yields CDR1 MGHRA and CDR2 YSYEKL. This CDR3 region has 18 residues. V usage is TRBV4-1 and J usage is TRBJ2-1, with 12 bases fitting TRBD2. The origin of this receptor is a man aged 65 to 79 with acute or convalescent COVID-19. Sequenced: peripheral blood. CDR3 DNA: TGCGCCAGCAGCCCTACAAAAACTAGCGGGAGGAGATTCAATGAGCAGTTCTTC. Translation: CASSPTKTSGRRFNEQFF.